These T cell receptor beta chains were read from a single sample in a study of molecular identifiers for immune sequencing clone quantification. MiXCR was run by TCRdb on the PCR reads, yielding one entry per CDR3 protein. The sample shows some 70,000 distinct CDR3 sequences, around a sixth of them seen only once. The specimen sequenced was naive CD8+ T cells from blood, with Jurkat cell RNA spiked in. The receptors originated from a human donor in good health. Some libraries in this study had Jurkat cell RNA spiked in. Both conserved end residues are part of each CDR3. The D gene is left open where the match is weak. Some rows have no size entry. The others give once, few or many, or a class for an expanded clone.

J,size,D,V,DNA,CDR3
TRBJ2-7,many,TRBD2,TRBV7-6,TGTGCCAGCAGCCTAACGGCTAGCGGGACGTACTACGAGCAGTACTTC,CASSLTASGTYYEQYF
TRBJ2-7,many,TRBD2,TRBV7-2,TGTGCCAGCAGCTTATCAGCGGGAGGGGGCGAGCAGTACTTC,CASSLSAGGGEQYF
TRBJ1-1,many,TRBD1,TRBV6-1,TGTGCCAGCAGTGTCGGACAGGGGCTTGTGGTCACTGAAGCTTTCTTT,CASSVGQGLVVTEAFF
TRBJ2-7,many,TRBD1,TRBV9,TGTGCCAGCAGCGTAAGACAGGGCGTTGGCGAGCAGTACTTC,CASSVRQGVGEQYF
TRBJ1-1,many,-,TRBV19,TGTGCCAGTAGTATAGGGAACACTGAAGCTTTCTTT,CASSIGNTEAFF
TRBJ1-3,many,-,TRBV18,TGTGCCAGCTCACCCGACAGCGAAACTGGAAACACCATATATTTT,CASSPDSETGNTIYF
TRBJ1-4,many,-,TRBV4-2,TGTGCCAGCAGCCAAGAGCAGGGACTGGGTGAAAAACTGTTTTTT,CASSQEQGLGEKLFF
TRBJ2-7,many,-,TRBV13,TGTGCCAGCTCCCAAAGCCCCCACTACGAGCAGTACTTC,CASSQSPHYEQYF
TRBJ2-7,many,-,TRBV6-1,TGTGCCAGCTCCGATGGCAGCTTTCACGAGCAGTACTTC,CASSDGSFHEQYF
TRBJ2-5,many,TRBD2,TRBV28,TGTGCCAGCGGCCTCATCGGACTAGCGGGAGAGATTGGATGGGAGACCCAGTACTTC,CASGLIGLAGEIGWETQYF
TRBJ2-3,-,TRBD2,TRBV7-3,TGTGCCAGCAGCCTAAGGACTAGCGGGATGAGCACAGATACGCAGTATTTT,CASSLRTSGMSTDTQYF
TRBJ2-5,many,-,TRBV5-1,TGCGCCAGCAGCCGAATTAGCCAAGAGACCCAGTACTTC,CASSRISQETQYF
TRBJ1-3,many,-,TRBV30,TGTGCCTGGACCCCGGACGGAAACTCTGGAAACACCATATATTTT,CAWTPDGNSGNTIYF
TRBJ1-1,many,TRBD1,TRBV7-9,TGTGCCAGCAGCTTAGGCCGGGACAGGGGAAGGGACACTGAAGCTTTCTTT,CASSLGRDRGRDTEAFF
TRBJ2-2,-,-,TRBV1,TGCCACAATCGTCGGGGGGGATTTTTGTCCGGGGAGCTGTTTTTT,CHNRRGGFLSGELFF
TRBJ2-7,many,TRBD2,TRBV28,TGTGCCAGCAGTAAGGACGGGGCGGGAGTGACCTACGAGCAGTACTTC,CASSKDGAGVTYEQYF
TRBJ2-2,-,TRBD1,TRBV27,TGTGCCAGCAGTTTAGGACAGGGCTACGGGGAGCTGTTTTTT,CASSLGQGYGELFF
TRBJ1-1,-,-,TRBV28,TGTGCCAGCGGGGGTGGAGGGGTCACTGAAGCTTTCTTT,CASGGGGVTEAFF
TRBJ2-2,many,-,TRBV27,TGTGCCACCAGGGGGACTAACACCGGGGAGCTGTTTTTT,CATRGTNTGELFF
TRBJ2-1,few,-,TRBV9,TGTGCCAGCAGCCCTACGGACTACGGCAATGAGCAGTTCTTC,CASSPTDYGNEQFF
TRBJ2-6,many,-,TRBV10-3,TGTGCCACCTGGGACACTGAGAATTCTGGGGCCAACGTCCTGACTTTC,CATWDTENSGANVLTF
TRBJ2-1,many,TRBD2,TRBV3-1,TGTGCCAGCAGCTTCACCGGGACTAGCGGTCTATACAATGAGCAGTTCTTC,CASSFTGTSGLYNEQFF
TRBJ2-1,many,-,TRBV5-4,TGTGCCAGCAGCACCCGCCTGGGGTACAATGAGCAGTTCTTC,CASSTRLGYNEQFF
TRBJ2-1,many,-,TRBV24-1,TGTGCCACCAGTGATTCGACACGACACAATGAGCAGTTCTTC,CATSDSTRHNEQFF
TRBJ2-7,many,-,TRBV5-1,TGCGCCAGCAGCTTGGGTCAGTTCGAGCAGTACTTC,CASSLGQFEQYF
TRBJ1-1,-,-,TRBV19,TGTGCCAGTAGTATCCCGACACCGGAAGCTTTCTTT,CASSIPTPEAFF
TRBJ2-7,many,TRBD2,TRBV28,TGTGCCAGCAGTTTGGTAGCGGGCCTGTACGAGCAGTACTTC,CASSLVAGLYEQYF
TRBJ2-6,many,-,TRBV6-5,TGTGCCACCTCCCCTGGGGCCAACGTCCTGACTTTC,CATSPGANVLTF
TRBJ2-2,many,-,TRBV29-1,TGCAGCGCGCAAGGGACCGGGACTGCAATCGGGGAGCTGTTTTTT,CSAQGTGTAIGELFF
TRBJ1-1,many,-,TRBV7-9,TGTGCCAGCAGCTTAACACAGAATGAAGCTTTCTTT,CASSLTQNEAFF
TRBJ1-1,many,-,TRBV30,TGTGCCTGGAGGTTGGGGAGAACTGAAGCTTTCTTT,CAWRLGRTEAFF
TRBJ2-5,once,-,TRBV3-1,TGTGCCAGCAACCTATCGGCAGGGCCAGAGACCCAGTACTTC,CASNLSAGPETQYF
TRBJ1-1,many,-,TRBV19,TGTGCCAGTGGTTACAGGAACACTGAAGCTTTCTTT,CASGYRNTEAFF